The present TCR beta chain was sequenced within a study of cytomegalovirus exposure and HLA in healthy donors. Study information: Early released data had tens of millions of unique TCRs, all coming from HLA-typed donors. The study, taken as a whole, reports: In a later analysis, common viral pathogens appeared linked to several of the most significant clusters. More than 150 TCR beta chains were listed as cytomegalovirus-associated. In terms of immune exposure information, only CMV serostatus was available.

CDR1 is SQVTM and CDR2 is ANQGSEA in the germline V gene. The CDR3 length is 15 residues. With V trimmed by 7 bases and J by 2 bases, 10 bases remained unmatched. PCR primers comprised 60 Vbeta and 13 Jbeta primers. Produced via immunoSEQ multiplex PCR; TCRdb's table is partial and in-frame only. The repertoire holds around 94,000 clones, with about 77% as singletons. For this clone: Its antigen is unknown.

The clonotype originates from a male donor in good health and CMV-seropositive. Sequenced: PBMCs. The V gene is TRBV29-1, the J gene TRBJ2-2; 7 bases agree with TRBD1. This chain's CDR3 is CSAEGTAENTGELFF. The CDR3 coding sequence is TGCAGCGCTGAGGGGACAGCAGAAAACACCGGGGAGCTGTTTTTT.